The 8 T cell receptor beta chains reported below all come from one sample, sequenced in a study of blood T cell repertoires in COVID-19. Profiling relied on immunoSEQ multiplex PCR, and the TCRdb table lists in-frame clones only, not all of them. The sample lists about 190,000 clones, 75% to 90% occurring once. The source material was peripheral blood. The origin of the receptors is a man aged 25 to 45 with acute or convalescent COVID-19.

Concerning this clone: One junction end does not reproduce the germline sequence, and a read error may be involved. This chain links TRBV4-1 with TRBJ1-2; unclear D gene. The CDR3 consists of 14 residues. Germline CDR1 MGHRA, CDR2 YSYEKL. For the CDR3, the DNA is TGCGCCAGCAGCCAAGAGGCTACGACTTCTCACTCCCACTTC. This translates into CASSQEATTSHSHF.

The chain links TRBV5-1 to TRBJ1-2, with TRBD1 matching over 12 bases. CDR3 size: 14 residues. In germline, CDR1 is SGHRS, CDR2 YFSETQ. With V trimmed by 3 bases and J by 8 bases, 5 bases remained unmatched. The CDR3 region is CASSSGQGAGGYTF. The CDR3 nucleotides are TGCGCCAGCAGCTCGGGACAGGGGGCCGGGGGCTACACCTTC.

The chain uses TRBV2 and TRBJ1-5; D might be TRBD1 (5 bases). Germline CDR1 SNHLY, CDR2 FYNNEI. Between the trimmed V and J ends, which lost 3 bases and 1 base, there was a span of 10 bases. CDR3 length: 15 residues. DNA for the CDR3: TGTGCCAGCAGTGACACGGGGGTAAGCAATCAGCCCCAGCATTTT. Translated: CASSDTGVSNQPQHF.

This clone showed up just once. This sequence joins TRBV5-1 and TRBJ2-3; TRBD1 might be the D (6 bases). CDR3 length equals 13 residues. Trimming took 0 bases from V and 5 from J, leaving 7 bases between them. The germline CDR1 and CDR2 sequences are SGHRS and YFSETQ. The CDR3 spells CASSLAGEDTQYF. CDR3 bases: TGCGCCAGCAGCTTGGCAGGGGAAGATACGCAGTATTTT.

The chain employs TRBV5-4 and TRBJ2-1; 8 bases match TRBD1. J gave up 0 bases and V 4 bases, and 3 bases lay outside the gene matches. Germline V gene data show CDR1 as SGHNT and CDR2 as YYREEE (reference sequence). The CDR3 extends over 15 amino acids. Written as DNA, the CDR3 is TGTGCCAGCAGCCCGGACAGGGCCTCCTACAATGAGCAGTTCTTC. It encodes CASSPDRASYNEQFF.

The rearrangement joins TRBV19 to TRBJ1-2; 9 nucleotides agree with TRBD1. The CDR3 is 14 residues long. Germline V lookup: CDR1 LNHDA, CDR2 SQIVND (reference sequence). J lost 5 bases, V lost 3 bases, and 4 bases had no gene match. The CDR3 DNA is TGTGCCAGTAGTATGGGACAGGGTGGATATGGCTACACCTTC. This codes for CASSMGQGGYGYTF.

This chain links TRBV18 with TRBJ2-1; TRBD2 matches 10 bases. CDR1 is KGHSH, CDR2 LQKENI, per germline. The CDR3 covers 17 residues. Trimming removed 3 bases from V and 7 bases from J; junction bases left unmatched: 12. CDR3 in DNA: TGTGCCAGCTCACCCACGTTAGGGGGACTAGCGAAGAATGAGCAGTTCTTC. This codes for CASSPTLGGLAKNEQFF.

The chain uses TRBV5-1 and TRBJ2-3, with TRBD2 matching over 15 bases. CDR3 length equals 16 residues. J lost 6 bases, V lost 0 bases, and 2 bases had no gene match. Germline CDR1 SGHRS, CDR2 YFSETQ. CDR3 loop: CASSLGTSGGADTQYF. DNA of the CDR3: TGCGCCAGCAGCTTGGGGACTAGCGGGGGGGCCGATACGCAGTATTTT. The whole variable domain, remainder taken from reference TRBV5-1 and TRBJ2-3, is KAGVTQTPRYLIKTRGQQVTLSCSPISGHRSVSWYQQTPGQGLQFLFEYFSETQRNKGNFPGRFSGRQFSNSRSEMNVSTLELGDSALYLCASSLGTSGGADTQYFGPGTRLTVL.